This T cell receptor beta chain was sequenced for a study of T cell responses to AZD1222 COVID-19 vaccine. Points from the study as a whole: Among AZD1222 vaccinees, only 5 to 7 were seropositive at baseline.

V shed 5 bases and J shed 4 bases, with 22 bases lying between them. CDR1 and CDR2 (germline): SGHRS, YFSETQ. CDR3 size: 16 residues. The data were produced by immunoSEQ multiplex PCR, yet TCRdb's version contains in-frame clones alone and is incomplete. The sample contains around 160,000 clones, 88% of which appear only once. In regard to this clone: The antigen remains undetermined.

The clonotype comes from an adult in good health. The rearrangement joins TRBV5-1 to TRBJ2-7; a weak D match, TRBD1 (6 bases). The specimen was peripheral blood, collected on day 0 of AZD1222 vaccination. CDR3 coding DNA: TGCGCCAGCAGAAGTATGGACAGTCCATTTTTTTACGAGCAGTACTTC. This gives the protein CASRSMDSPFFYEQYF.